These 27 T cell receptor beta chains came from one sample sequenced in a study of vaccination effects on CD4 cells after COVID-19. These receptors' antigens are unknown. Antigen-specific CD4+ T cells were expanded with viral peptide pools in the ViraFEST assay before sequencing. After less than twelve days in culture, the CD4+ T cells were isolated. Participants got two doses of BNT162b2 or mRNA-1273 vaccine. The data were produced by immunoSEQ multiplex PCR, yet TCRdb's version contains in-frame clones alone and is incomplete. The table shows over 50,000 clones, with 73% occurring only once. The material was CD4+ T cells from PBMCs cultured with HCoV-229E spike peptides, obtained after COVID-19 vaccination. The receptors shown here come from a human donor who received a COVID-19 vaccine.

The chain combines TRBV11-2 with TRBJ2-6; D gene ambiguous. Germline loops: CDR1 SGHAT, CDR2 FQNNGV. V was shortened by 0 bases and J by 6 bases, with 18 bases between the two germline ends. The length of the CDR3 is 18 residues. CDR3 residues: CASSLDYASWGVANVLTF. DNA of the CDR3: TGTGCCAGCAGCTTAGATTACGCCTCCTGGGGTGTGGCCAACGTCCTGACTTTC.

The chain couples TRBV9 to TRBJ2-1; D unresolved. The germline gives CDR1 SGDLS, CDR2 YYNGEE. The CDR3 covers 16 residues. V shed 0 bases and J shed 1 base, with 11 bases lying between them. The CDR3 nucleotides are TGTGCCAGCAGCGTAGCTCCGGACGGATCCTACAATGAGCAGTTCTTC. Translating it yields CASSVAPDGSYNEQFF.

Note on this clone: The sample holds other DNA sequences that translate to the same CDR3. The V gene is TRBV2, the J gene TRBJ2-2, with 10 bases aligning to TRBD1. V was pared by 6 bases and J by 5 bases, with 0 bases of the junction left unmatched. Germline assignment: CDR1 SNHLY and CDR2 FYNNEI. The CDR3 consists of 13 residues. The CDR3 loop reads CASRDRGTGELFF. CDR3 DNA sequence: TGTGCCAGCAGGGACAGGGGGACCGGGGAGCTGTTTTTT.

This rearrangement joins TRBV5-1 to TRBJ2-3, with D possibly being TRBD2 (6 bases). This CDR3 is built from 13 residues. CDR1 SGHRS and CDR2 YFSETQ come from the germline V gene. V dropped 6 bases and J dropped 5 bases, with 13 bases sitting between them. The DNA for the CDR3 is TGCGCCAGCAACCTCGGGGGTGGAGATACGCAGTATTTT. It is translated as CASNLGGGDTQYF.

The rearrangement joins TRBV19 to TRBJ1-2; a weak D match, TRBD1 (5 bases). The CDR3 has 14 residues. With 3 bases removed from V and 4 bases from J, the gap between germline ends came to 12 bases. The germline V gene encodes CDR1 LNHDA and CDR2 SQIVND (reference sequence). For the CDR3, the DNA is TGTGCCAGTAGTATTGGACACGCCGCCTATGGCTACACCTTC. Its protein product is CASSIGHAAYGYTF.

This clone turned up a few times. V is TRBV2 and J is TRBJ2-3; D unclear. CDR1 and CDR2 from the germline V gene are SNHLY and FYNNEI. This CDR3 is 11 amino acids long. Trimming took off 6 bases at V and 9 bases at J, with 10 bases between the two ends. CDR3 in amino acids: CASRGTITQYF. CDR3 DNA sequence: TGTGCCAGCAGAGGCACCATCACGCAGTATTTT.

The rearrangement uses TRBV4-3 and TRBJ2-1; 8 bases map to TRBD1. Per the germline V gene, CDR1 is LGHNA and CDR2 is YSLEER. V was pared by 0 bases and J by 10 bases, with 8 bases of the junction left unmatched. This CDR3 region has 15 residues. The CDR3 spells CASSQDGGQGAEQFF. The CDR3 nucleotides read TGCGCCAGCAGCCAAGATGGCGGACAGGGAGCCGAGCAGTTCTTC.

This clone was detected only a few times. This chain uses TRBV4-1 with TRBJ1-4; D gene uncertain. Per germline, CDR1 MGHRA and CDR2 YSYEKL. CDR3 length: 14 amino acids. Between the trimmed V and J ends, which lost 0 bases and 11 bases, there was a span of 13 bases. The CDR3: CASSQDRVGGKLFF. The CDR3 DNA reads TGCGCCAGCAGCCAAGATAGAGTCGGTGGTAAACTGTTTTTT.

The table lists this clone with a few counts. The rearrangement links TRBV6-4 to TRBJ1-5; a possible D gene is TRBD1 (5 bases). This CDR3 has 13 amino acids. Germline-derived CDR1 and CDR2 are MRHNA and SNTAGT. The germline V and J ends were trimmed by 6 bases and 2 bases, with 8 bases remaining between them. The CDR3 DNA reads as TGTGCCAGCAGCCGGGACCGCAATCAGCCCCAGCATTTT. This encodes CASSRDRNQPQHF.

This chain's CDR3 is CASSETGQEEQFF. DNA for the CDR3: TGTGCCAGCAGTGAAACGGGGCAGGAAGAGCAGTTCTTC. The rearrangement uses TRBV6-1 and TRBJ2-1; D may match TRBD1 or TRBD2 (5 bases each). The CDR3 totals 13 residues. Germline V gene data show CDR1 as MNHNS and CDR2 as SASEGT. V was shortened by 2 bases and J by 10 bases, with 12 bases between the two germline ends.

The J gene is TRBJ2-5, the V gene TRBV11-2; D ambiguous. Trimming cost V 1 base and J 1 base, with 4 bases left between them. Germline values: CDR1 SGHAT, CDR2 FQNNGV. This CDR3 is built from 13 residues. CDR3 sequence: CASSLGGQETQYF. DNA of the CDR3: TGTGCCAGCAGCTTAGGGGGCCAAGAGACCCAGTACTTC.

On this clone itself: The sample holds other DNA sequences that translate to the same CDR3. The chain links TRBV5-1 to TRBJ2-6; 7 bases agree with TRBD2. The CDR3 is made up of 15 amino acids. V lost 4 bases, J lost 2 bases, and 3 bases stayed unmatched. Germline-derived CDR1 and CDR2 are SGHRS and YFSETQ. CDR3 in DNA: TGCGCCAGCAGCCTGGGGGGGACTGGGGCCAACGTCCTGACTTTC. It translates to CASSLGGTGANVLTF.

This clone is a singleton in its sample. The V and J genes are TRBV7-2 and TRBJ2-3; TRBD2 agrees at 9 bases. This CDR3 has 16 residues. With 4 bases clipped from V and 6 bases from J, the junction kept 11 bases outside the gene matches. Germline V lookup: CDR1 SGHTA, CDR2 FQGNSA. CDR3 nucleotides: TGTGCCAGCAGCTACCGGAGTAGCGGGGGCGTCGATACGCAGTATTTT. Translation gives CASSYRSSGGVDTQYF.

The chain links TRBV7-2 to TRBJ2-1; 11 bases fit TRBD2. From germline, CDR1 is SGHTA and CDR2 FQGNSA. J lost 1 base, V lost 1 base, and 3 bases had no gene match. CDR3 length: 17 amino acids. CDR3 DNA: TGTGCCAGCAGCTTAGTCGGGACTAGCGGTTCCTACAATGAGCAGTTCTTC. Protein: CASSLVGTSGSYNEQFF.

The chain links TRBV2 to TRBJ2-7, with D uncertain. CDR1 is SNHLY and CDR2 is FYNNEI in the germline V gene. This CDR3 is 15 amino acids long. V lost 2 bases, J lost 2 bases, and 13 bases lay in between. CDR3 sequence (DNA): TGTGCCAGCAGTGAACTTGGGCCAGCTACCTACGAGCAGTACGTC. Protein sequence: CASSELGPATYEQYV.

The chain joins TRBV6-5 to TRBJ2-7, with 15 positions matching TRBD2. Germline V lookup: CDR1 MNHEY, CDR2 SVGAGI. The CDR3 extends over 16 amino acids. The trim removed 0 bases at V and 3 bases at J, leaving 0 bases unmatched. DNA for the CDR3: TGTGCCAGCAGTTACTCGGGACTAGCGGGGGGCTACGAGCAGTACGTC. Its protein is CASSYSGLAGGYEQYV.

The chain joins TRBV29-1 to TRBJ1-4; unclear D gene. Germline V gene sequence: CDR1 SQVTM, CDR2 ANQGSEA. V gave up 6 bases and J gave up 8 bases, with 13 bases separating them. CDR3 length equals 12 residues. The chain's CDR3 is CSVEDGTEKLFF. The CDR3 nucleotides read TGCAGCGTCGAGGACGGAACAGAAAAACTGTTTTTT.

The genes are TRBV18 and TRBJ1-6; D gene unclear. This CDR3 has 17 amino acids. Germline CDR1 is KGHSH and CDR2 is LQKENI. V shed 3 bases and J shed 0 bases, with 12 bases lying between them. The CDR3 region is CASSPFTVSSYNSPLHF. In DNA, the CDR3 is TGTGCCAGCTCACCTTTCACCGTAAGCTCCTATAATTCACCCCTCCACTTT.

The chain combines TRBV5-6 with TRBJ2-3; 8 bases line up with TRBD1. V was pared by 6 bases and J by 10 bases, with 19 bases of the junction left unmatched. The CDR3 contains 16 residues. Germline CDR1 SGHDT, CDR2 YYEEEE. This CDR3 is CASTRIGTGGSYSQYF. Written as DNA, the CDR3 is TGTGCCAGCACCCGAATCGGGACAGGTGGATCATATTCGCAGTATTTT.

The chain employs TRBV7-9 and TRBJ2-1; no definite D call. Trimming took 1 base from V and 2 from J, leaving 9 bases between them. CDR3 size: 15 residues. CDR1 and CDR2 (germline): SEHNR, FQNEAQ (reference sequence). Written as DNA, the CDR3 is TGTGCCAGCAGCTTAGATACCTCTCCCTACAATGAGCAGTTCTTC. Amino acid sequence: CASSLDTSPYNEQFF.

The V and J genes are TRBV19 and TRBJ1-2; 7 nucleotides match TRBD1. J gave up 5 bases and V 7 bases, and 7 bases lay outside the gene matches. This CDR3 has 13 residues. Per germline, CDR1 LNHDA and CDR2 SQIVND (reference sequence). CDR3 protein: CASTRQGSYGYTF. The CDR3 DNA reads as TGTGCCAGTACCCGACAGGGTTCGTATGGCTACACCTTC.

The rearrangement uses TRBV29-1 and TRBJ2-1, with 7 positions matching TRBD1. V lost 8 bases and J lost 2; bases outside the gene matches: 9. The germline CDR1 and CDR2 sequences are SQVTM and ANQGSEA. This CDR3 is built from 14 residues. In nucleotides, the CDR3 is TGCAGCCTATTCATACAGGGGCCCTACAATGAGCAGTTCTTC. It yields the protein CSLFIQGPYNEQFF.

The rearrangement joins TRBV18 to TRBJ1-4, with 9 bases matching TRBD1. V gave up 5 bases and J gave up 4 bases; unmatched junction bases: 8. The CDR3 has 16 amino acids. Germline CDR1 reads KGHSH; CDR2 reads LQKENI. The CDR3 is CASSFGWDRDNEKLFF. In DNA, the CDR3 is TGTGCCAGCTCATTTGGATGGGACAGGGATAATGAAAAACTGTTTTTT.

The genes are TRBV30 and TRBJ2-2; 8 nucleotides align to TRBD2. The ends lost 0 bases at V and 6 bases at J; junction bases unmatched: 6. There are 15 residues in the CDR3. CDR1 GTSNPN and CDR2 SVGIG come from the germline V gene (reference sequence). In nucleotides, the CDR3 is TGTGCCTGGAGTGTGAGCCGGGGGGGACCCGGGGAGCTGTTTTTT. It yields the protein CAWSVSRGGPGELFF. Complete variable domain (other parts from reference TRBV30 and TRBJ2-2): SQTIHQWPATLVQPVGSPLSLECTVEGTSNPNLYWYRQAAGRGLQLLFYSVGIGQISSEVPQNLSASRPQDRQFILSSKKLLLSDSGFYLCAWSVSRGGPGELFFGEGSRLTVL.

This rearrangement joins TRBV6-2 or TRBV6-3 to TRBJ1-3; no firm D call. This CDR3 region has 17 residues. Germline V gene data show CDR1 as MNHEY and CDR2 as SVGEGT. Trimming took off 4 bases at V and 0 bases at J, with 16 bases between the two ends. Here the CDR3 DNA reads TGTGCCAGCAGTTCTCTAGGCGCCCCGACCTCTGGAAACACCATATATTTT. Its protein is CASSSLGAPTSGNTIYF.

The chain links TRBV5-6 to TRBJ2-7; D is perhaps TRBD2 (5 bases). CDR3 length: 13 residues. Germline assignment: CDR1 SGHDT and CDR2 YYEEEE. The ends were cut back, 0 bases at V and 2 bases at J, with 6 bases in the middle. The DNA of the CDR3 is TGTGCCAGCAGCTTGGCCGGGACCTACGAGCAGTACGTC. This translates into CASSLAGTYEQYV.

The chain is built from TRBV7-2 and TRBJ2-7; 7 bases are shared with TRBD1. Germline CDR1 and CDR2: SGHTA and FQGNSA. The J segment lost 1 base and the V segment lost 1 base, leaving 4 bases of the junction unmatched. This CDR3 region has 15 residues. Written as DNA, the CDR3 is TGTGCCAGCAGCTTAGGGGCAGGGGGATCCTACGAGCAGTACGTC. This codes for CASSLGAGGSYEQYV.